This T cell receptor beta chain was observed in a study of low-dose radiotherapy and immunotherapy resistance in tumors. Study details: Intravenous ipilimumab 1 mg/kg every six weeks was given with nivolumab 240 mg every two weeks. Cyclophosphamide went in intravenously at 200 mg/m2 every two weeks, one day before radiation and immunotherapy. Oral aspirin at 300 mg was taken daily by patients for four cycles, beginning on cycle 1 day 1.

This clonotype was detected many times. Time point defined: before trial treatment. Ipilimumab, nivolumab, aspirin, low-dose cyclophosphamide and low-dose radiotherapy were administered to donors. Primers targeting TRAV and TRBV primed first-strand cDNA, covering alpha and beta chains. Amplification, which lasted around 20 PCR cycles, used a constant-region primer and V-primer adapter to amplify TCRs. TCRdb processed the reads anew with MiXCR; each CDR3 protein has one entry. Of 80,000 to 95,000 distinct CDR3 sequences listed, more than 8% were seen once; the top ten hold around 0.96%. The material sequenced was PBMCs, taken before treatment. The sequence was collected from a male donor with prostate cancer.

CDR3 region: CASSVEGTSNQPQHF. The DNA for the CDR3 is TGTGCCAGCAGCGTAGAGGGTACGAGCAATCAGCCCCAGCATTTT. V usage is TRBV9 and J usage is TRBJ1-5; no clear D gene. V was pared by 0 bases and J by 1 base, with 8 bases between. The CDR3 has 15 amino acids. The germline V gene has CDR1 SGDLS and CDR2 YYNGEE.